This T cell receptor (beta chain) was captured in a study of beta chain features in type 1 diabetes listed by TCRdb under 2018. With respect to the entire study: Patients and healthy donors did not differ in mean age, gender distribution, total cell number or subset yield. A total of 107,917,701 sorted cells were examined across all samples, and RNA yield correlated strongly with the number of cells per subset. In the study, TCRB repertoires of sorted circulating CD4+ T cell subsets from recently diagnosed type 1 diabetes patients were compared with those of matched healthy donors. Whereas all 30 or so donors provided naive and central memory subsets, regulatory and stem cell-like memory subsets were isolated from just 8 patients and roughly 8 healthy donors.

From each donor, a single peripheral blood sample of approximately 110 mL on average was drawn into heparinised tubes. Naive, central memory, regulatory and stem cell-like memory CD4+ T cells were sorted on a BD FACSAria II using a panel including CD45RO, CCR7, CD25, CD127, CD95 and CD27. A purity above 98% was achieved for all sorted populations. PBMCs were separated immediately by Lymphoprep density gradient centrifugation and were stained directly, without being cultured. Samples were stained and sorted in pairs, with one healthy donor and one patient per experiment, so that batch effects were minimized. The CDR3 starts with the cysteine, ends with the phenylalanine, and has 13 residues. Only CDR3 DNA remains: 39 bases, in frame from the first base. The trim is 0 bases for V and 5 bases for J, with a gap of 8 bases between the germline ends. As encoded in the germline V gene, CDR1 is SGHRS while CDR2 is YFSETQ.

The entire amount of isolated RNA was reverse transcribed using the High Capacity cDNA Reverse Transcription Kit, so the sequenced TCRB transcripts were expressed ones. Deep immunoSEQ sequencing was performed on naive, central memory and regulatory T cell samples, with an average of around 3.5 million total reads per sample. Sorted cells were lysed in RLT buffer and RNA was extracted with DNase-treated RNeasy Micro or Mini kits, depending on cell number. Each cell subset was processed separately to prevent cross-contamination, with patient and healthy donor samples processed together. The immunoSEQ multiplex PCR was used to amplify TCRB sequences from cDNA, generating 87-bp fragments that spanned the CDR3 region. Sequencing of the amplicons was performed on the Illumina HiSeq platform. In the source study's methods: PCR bias was computationally corrected using synthetic template baselines, reads within Hamming distance 2 were collapsed, and singletons that could not be merged were discarded. Reads were aligned against IMGT so that V, D and J genes, CDR3 length and insertions or deletions at six rearrangement sites could be assigned. Within each subset, clonotype counts were normalized to sorted cell number, and only after that were true diversity and Gini coefficients computed with the tcR R package. Repertoire sharing was quantified using the overlap coefficient calculated on TCRB nucleotide sequences. Entries here come from immuneACCESS through TCRdb and include only in-frame sequences with V and J called. Some clones fail to appear in such tables; in the studies checked, an unresolved V gene covers under half of the shortfall, and the cause of the remainder is unknown. The DNA was the basis for D and trimming; V, J and clone size are from that table. This sample is represented by more than 140,000 clones; 9% to 10% of them were singletons. 0.55% to 0.75% of the sample comes from the top ten.

The paper as a whole reports these results and caveats: PCR might favor shorter templates, but patient and control samples were amplified and corrected together, so any skew would affect both groups equally. Because the HLA sub-analyses included only small numbers of individuals, any influence of HLA type on TCRB rearrangement was left unresolved. Because cDNA was sequenced instead of genomic DNA, highly expressing activated cells could be over-represented, though the groups showed no difference in activation or CD3 levels. Naive, central memory and regulatory TCRB repertoires appeared to be more similar among patients than among healthy donors. Fewer insertions and more nucleotide deletions at VDJ recombination sites were observed in patients with type 1 diabetes, implying thymic rearrangement abnormalities. In all four CD4+ subsets, TCRB CDR3 length was moderately but significantly shorter in type 1 diabetes patients.

This clone was detected only a few times. Its specific antigen is unknown. Base qualities were left out, and no much larger clone turns up one base away. The TCR sequence derives from a woman between 40 and 50 years old in good health. The sequence links TRBV5-1 to TRBJ1-2, with no D gene named confidently. Input material: central memory CD4+ T cells from blood. The encoded CDR3 is CASSLGSGYGYTF. The DNA sequence is TGCGCCAGCAGCTTGGGTAGTGGTTATGGCTACACCTTC.